These T cell receptor beta chains were read from a single sample in a study of shared clonotypes between healthy human individuals. The repertoire was sequenced with immunoSEQ multiplex PCR; TCRdb's copy has only in-frame clones and lacks some. The table has about 650,000 clones, nearly 97% seen once. Sequenced material: naive CD8+ T cells sorted from blood. The receptors derive from a woman between 25 and 40 years old in good health. CDR3s leave out the opening cysteine and the closing phenylalanine or tryptophan. Each record gives: CDR3 protein, clone size, J gene, D gene, V gene. A D gene is named only where the DNA matches it firmly. Clone sizes are given selectively: once, few, many, or a class where the clone is expanded.

cdr3_aa: ASSVGASYNEQF
clone_size: NA
j_call: TRBJ2-1
d_call: NA
v_call: TRBV25-1

cdr3_aa: ASSYLGGGYEQY
clone_size: NA
j_call: TRBJ2-7
d_call: NA
v_call: TRBV6-5

cdr3_aa: ASSQRSAGQSYEQY
clone_size: once
j_call: TRBJ2-7
d_call: NA
v_call: TRBV4-1

cdr3_aa: ASSPGQLNTEAF
clone_size: few
j_call: TRBJ1-1
d_call: NA
v_call: TRBV6-5

cdr3_aa: ASSLRGSDEQY
clone_size: NA
j_call: TRBJ2-7
d_call: NA
v_call: TRBV27

cdr3_aa: ASSVGGGETQY
clone_size: NA
j_call: TRBJ2-5
d_call: NA
v_call: TRBV10-2

cdr3_aa: ASSPDLSYEQY
clone_size: NA
j_call: TRBJ2-7
d_call: NA
v_call: TRBV7-9

cdr3_aa: ASSARRWASGGETQY
clone_size: NA
j_call: TRBJ2-5
d_call: TRBD2
v_call: TRBV2

cdr3_aa: ASSIWRTSTDTQY
clone_size: NA
j_call: TRBJ2-3
d_call: NA
v_call: TRBV19

cdr3_aa: ASSTTDRERAEAF
clone_size: once
j_call: TRBJ1-1
d_call: TRBD1
v_call: TRBV7-9

cdr3_aa: ASSLISGSGETQY
clone_size: NA
j_call: TRBJ2-5
d_call: TRBD2
v_call: TRBV28

cdr3_aa: ASREGQGTDTQY
clone_size: NA
j_call: TRBJ2-3
d_call: TRBD1
v_call: TRBV7-9

cdr3_aa: ASSLWQNNYGYT
clone_size: NA
j_call: TRBJ1-2
d_call: NA
v_call: TRBV28

cdr3_aa: ASSSGIHEQY
clone_size: NA
j_call: TRBJ2-7
d_call: NA
v_call: TRBV7-9

cdr3_aa: ASSEGLPASTDTQY
clone_size: NA
j_call: TRBJ2-3
d_call: NA
v_call: TRBV2

cdr3_aa: ASSYQVTEQY
clone_size: NA
j_call: TRBJ2-7
d_call: NA
v_call: TRBV7-8

cdr3_aa: ASRERGLAQPQH
clone_size: NA
j_call: TRBJ1-5
d_call: NA
v_call: TRBV27

cdr3_aa: ASSQDLGTTAPEQY
clone_size: NA
j_call: TRBJ2-7
d_call: NA
v_call: TRBV14

cdr3_aa: ASSWEEGQGNTIY
clone_size: NA
j_call: TRBJ1-3
d_call: NA
v_call: TRBV5-6

cdr3_aa: ASSFYSALYYNEQF
clone_size: once
j_call: TRBJ2-1
d_call: NA
v_call: TRBV11-3

cdr3_aa: ASSLAAGLAGNYNEQF
clone_size: NA
j_call: TRBJ2-1
d_call: TRBD2
v_call: TRBV7-9